The entry that follows covers one T cell receptor beta chain sequence. The antigen remains unidentified. The bulk TCR libraries were made with methods described before and with listed TCR primers. MiXCR was run by TCRdb on the PCR reads, yielding one entry per CDR3 protein. The repertoire holds 45,000 to 60,000 distinct CDR3 sequences, with roughly a third as singletons. Germline V gene lookup returns CDR1 LGHNA and CDR2 YSLEER. The ends were cut back, 1 base at V and 9 bases at J, with 13 bases in the middle. This CDR3 region has 14 residues. The entry originates in a study of molecular identifiers for immune sequencing clone quantification. Study conclusions and caveats: Because of identical TCR molecules sharing a barcode, sizes of highly expanded clones could be underestimated. Naive cells had under 1% of molecules in clones above 20 RNA copies, effectors over 99%.

Sequenced: naive CD8+ T cells from blood, with Jurkat cell RNA spiked in. Subset defined: FACS-sorted CD8+CD4-CCR7+CD45RA+ naive T cells. The rearrangement joins TRBV4-3 to TRBJ1-5; tentative D call: TRBD1 (5 bases). This sequence originates from a human donor in good health. Some libraries in this study had Jurkat cell RNA spiked in. The CDR3 sequence is CASSQAPGARPQHF. The DNA of the CDR3 is TGCGCCAGCAGCCAAGCTCCCGGGGCGCGGCCCCAGCATTTT.